This entry lists 18 T cell receptor beta chains sequenced from one sample in a study of spatial heterogeneity in lung cancer. Time point of the sample: blood at routine non-recurrence follow-up after resection. Sequencing of whole RNA from tumor, nontumor lung or frozen PBMC involved no sorting. From the 5' RACE reads, TCRdb called clonotypes with MiXCR, one entry per CDR3 protein. Counted here are fewer than 55,000 distinct CDR3 sequences, around 6.7% occurring once; the ten biggest clones make up 35%. Specimen: PBMCs, collected at follow-up. These receptors all stem from a female donor with early-stage non-small cell lung cancer.

This clonotype showed up many times. The rearrangement joins TRBV9 to TRBJ2-5, with 7 bases aligning to TRBD1. The V gene's germline CDR1 is SGDLS and CDR2 YYNGEE. Trimming removed 5 bases from V and 2 bases from J; junction bases left unmatched: 6. This CDR3 has 14 amino acids. CDR3 DNA: TGTGCCAGCAGTACGACAGGGCAGCAAGAGACCCAGTACTTC. Amino acids: CASSTTGQQETQYF.

This chain uses TRBV9 with TRBJ2-7, with unresolved D. The CDR3 consists of 14 residues. Germline V gene data show CDR1 as SGDLS and CDR2 as YYNGEE. Trimming cost V 0 bases and J 0 bases, with 7 bases left between them. The CDR3, as DNA: TGTGCCAGCAGCGTAGACCTAAGCTCCTACGAGCAGTACTTC. It is translated as CASSVDLSSYEQYF.

At least ten counts were recorded for this clonotype. The chain employs TRBV2 and TRBJ2-3, with 10 nucleotides matching TRBD2. The V gene end was trimmed by 6 bases and the J gene end by 2 bases; junction bases not matched to a gene: 5. CDR3 length equals 15 residues. Germline V gene sequence: CDR1 SNHLY, CDR2 FYNNEI. The CDR3 DNA follows: TGTGCCAGCAGGGACACTAGCGGGGACACAGATACGCAGTATTTT. Its translation: CASRDTSGDTDTQYF.

In this sample, this clonotype turned up a few times. V usage is TRBV2 and J usage is TRBJ1-5; a weak D match, TRBD1 (5 bases). Germline CDR1 reads SNHLY; CDR2 reads FYNNEI. Trimming stripped 6 bases from V and 0 bases from J, with 12 bases between. The CDR3 is 15 residues long. CDR3 bases: TGTGCCAGCAGACTGACAGATTATAGCAATCAGCCCCAGCATTTT. Its protein is CASRLTDYSNQPQHF.

This clonotype was detected many times. This sequence joins TRBV18 and TRBJ2-3; 7 bases are shared with TRBD2. CDR1 KGHSH and CDR2 LQKENI come from the germline V gene. The CDR3 loop spans 16 amino acids. After removal of 0 bases from V and 6 bases from J, the junction contained 9 bases not matched to a gene. The CDR3 loop reads CASSPPETSWSDTQYF. The DNA for the CDR3 is TGTGCCAGCTCACCACCTGAGACTAGCTGGTCGGATACGCAGTATTTT.

This clonotype was counted many times. The rearrangement joins TRBV20-1 to TRBJ1-1; 10 bases are a match to TRBD1. Germline V gene lookup returns CDR1 DFQATT and CDR2 SNEGSKA (reference sequence). With V trimmed by 6 bases and J by 7 bases, 5 bases remained unmatched. The CDR3 length is 12 residues. CDR3 coding DNA: TGCAGTGCAATAGGGACAGGGGTTGAAGCTTTCTTT. Its protein is CSAIGTGVEAFF.

In this sample, this clonotype turned up many times. The V and J genes are TRBV5-1 and TRBJ2-6, with D unclear. CDR1 and CDR2 from the germline V gene are SGHRS and YFSETQ. Between the trimmed V and J ends, which lost 6 bases and 2 bases, there was a span of 9 bases. The CDR3 sequence is 14 residues long. CDR3 sequence reads: CASTPGTGANVLTF. The DNA for the CDR3 is TGCGCCAGCACCCCAGGCACTGGGGCCAACGTCCTGACTTTC.

J is TRBJ1-1 and V is TRBV5-5, with 8 bases fitting TRBD1. The CDR3 is made up of 15 amino acids. J was trimmed by 5 bases and V by 0 bases; bases with no gene match: 6. The germline V gene has CDR1 SGHKS and CDR2 YYEKEE (reference sequence). CDR3: CASSLDWTGMTEAFF. Written as DNA, the CDR3 is TGTGCCAGCAGCTTGGACTGGACAGGGATGACTGAAGCTTTCTTT.

This clonotype was seen ten or more times. The chain has TRBV7-9 and TRBJ2-7; TRBD2 matches 7 bases. In germline, CDR1 is SEHNR, CDR2 FQNEAQ (reference sequence). V lost 5 bases to trimming and J lost 6 bases; unmatched junction nucleotides: 4. The CDR3 is 12 residues long. CDR3 DNA sequence: TGTGCCAGCAGCCGACCGGGGGGCGAGCAGTACTTC. Protein: CASSRPGGEQYF. The variable domain in full, completed from reference TRBV7-9 and TRBJ2-7, reads DTGVSQNPRHKITKRGQNVTFRCDPISEHNRLYWYRQTLGQGPEFLTYFQNEAQLEKSRLLSDRFSAERPKGSFSTLEIQRTEQGDSAMYLCASSRPGGEQYFGPGTRLTVT.

This clonotype was detected many times. J is TRBJ2-1 and V is TRBV5-1; TRBD2 agrees at 8 bases. From germline, CDR1 is SGHRS and CDR2 YFSETQ. CDR3 length: 15 amino acids. The V and J ends lost 1 base and 3 bases, in that order; junction bases with no gene match: 3. This CDR3 is CASSLSRGDYNEQFF. Here the CDR3 DNA reads TGCGCCAGCAGCTTGTCGCGGGGGGACTACAATGAGCAGTTCTTC.

At least ten counts were recorded for this clonotype. The V and J genes are TRBV9 and TRBJ2-3, with D perhaps matching TRBD1 or TRBD2 (6 bases each). The CDR3 is 16 residues long. Trimming cost V 0 bases and J 3 bases, with 14 bases left between them. Germline CDR1 is SGDLS and CDR2 is YYNGEE. The CDR3 DNA reads as TGTGCCAGCAGCGTAGCCCCCGGGGGCGCAACAGATACGCAGTATTTT. It encodes CASSVAPGGATDTQYF.

This clonotype appeared many times. The chain is built from TRBV29-1 and TRBJ1-1; 7 bases fit TRBD1. The V gene's germline CDR1 is SQVTM and CDR2 ANQGSEA. This CDR3 has 13 residues. J was trimmed by 4 bases and V by 6 bases; bases with no gene match: 8. The chain's CDR3 is CSVGQPRGTEAFF. In DNA, the CDR3 is TGCAGCGTGGGACAGCCGAGGGGCACTGAAGCTTTCTTT.

This clonotype has at least ten counts. This chain connects TRBV6-2 or TRBV6-3 to TRBJ1-1; TRBD1 aligns across 7 bases. Trimming at V came to 7 bases and at J to 4 bases, leaving 6 bases not matched to a gene. CDR1 is MNHEY and CDR2 is SVGEGT in the germline V gene. The CDR3 consists of 13 residues. CDR3 region: CASNIQGSTEAFF. In DNA, the CDR3 is TGTGCCAGCAATATACAGGGGAGCACTGAAGCTTTCTTT.

The chain recombines TRBV30 with TRBJ2-3; D gene uncertain. The V gene's germline CDR1 is GTSNPN and CDR2 SVGIG (reference sequence). Trimming removed 0 bases at V and 2 bases at J, with 12 bases between. This CDR3 has 15 residues. CDR3 in amino acids: CAWSVRVGPTDTQYF. Here the CDR3 DNA reads TGTGCCTGGAGTGTACGGGTCGGCCCCACAGATACGCAGTATTTT.

This clonotype has at least ten counts. The chain carries TRBV6-2 or TRBV6-3 and TRBJ1-1, with unresolved D. This CDR3 has 12 residues. The V gene lost 2 bases and the J gene lost 4 bases, with 5 bases spanning the gap. Germline assignment: CDR1 MNHEY and CDR2 SVGEGT. The CDR3 coding sequence is TGTGCCAGCAGTTACGGGGTCACTGAAGCTTTCTTT. Residues: CASSYGVTEAFF.

J is TRBJ2-1 and V is TRBV5-1; 7 nucleotides match TRBD2. The CDR3 length is 16 residues. V was clipped by 7 bases and J by 7 bases; unmatched bases: 17. Looked up from germline, CDR1 is SGHRS and CDR2 is YFSETQ. The CDR3 sequence is CASHSQPGLRRNEQFF. The CDR3 coding sequence is TGCGCCAGCCATTCCCAGCCGGGACTACGTCGGAATGAGCAGTTCTTC. Combining the CDR3 with reference TRBV5-1 and TRBJ2-1 gives the whole variable domain KAGVTQTPRYLIKTRGQQVTLSCSPISGHRSVSWYQQTPGQGLQFLFEYFSETQRNKGNFPGRFSGRQFSNSRSEMNVSTLELGDSALYLCASHSQPGLRRNEQFFGPGTRLTVL.

This clonotype was counted ten times or more. The rearrangement links TRBV5-1 to TRBJ2-5, with 10 bases aligning to TRBD2. The germline CDR1 and CDR2 sequences are SGHRS and YFSETQ. The J segment lost 4 bases and the V segment lost 2 bases, leaving 8 bases of the junction unmatched. This CDR3 spans 16 amino acids. The CDR3 nucleotides are TGCGCCAGCAGCTTTGACAGCGGGAGGGTTTTAGAGACCCAGTACTTC. Translation gives CASSFDSGRVLETQYF.

The sample holds many counts of this clonotype. This sequence joins TRBV5-4 and TRBJ2-3; no reliable D call. The CDR3 is 14 residues long. Looked up from germline, CDR1 is SGHNT and CDR2 is YYREEE (reference sequence). V lost 2 bases and J 1 base, leaving 8 bases between the germline ends. CDR3: CASSLPDGTDTQYF. CDR3 coding DNA: TGTGCCAGCAGCTTACCGGACGGCACAGATACGCAGTATTTT.